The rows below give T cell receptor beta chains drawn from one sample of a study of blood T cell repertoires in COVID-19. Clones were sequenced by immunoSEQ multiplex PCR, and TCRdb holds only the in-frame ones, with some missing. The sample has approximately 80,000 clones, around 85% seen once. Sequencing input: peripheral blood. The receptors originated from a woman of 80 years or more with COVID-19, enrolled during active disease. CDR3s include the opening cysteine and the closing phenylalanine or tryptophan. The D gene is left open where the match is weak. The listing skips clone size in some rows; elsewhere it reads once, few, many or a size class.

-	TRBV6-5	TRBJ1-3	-	TGTGCCAGCAGTTGGATACCGGGATCCCTGGGGAACACCATATATTTT	CASSWIPGSLGNTIYF
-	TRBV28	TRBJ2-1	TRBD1	TGTGCCACCCCGGGAGACAGGGGAAACAATGAGCAGTTCTTC	CATPGDRGNNEQFF
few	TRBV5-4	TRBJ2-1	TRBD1	TGTGCCAGCAGCTTTCCGGGACAGGGGGCCCATGAGCAGTTCTTC	CASSFPGQGAHEQFF
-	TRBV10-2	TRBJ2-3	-	TGCGCCAGCACGACCGGGGATACGCAGTATTTT	CASTTGDTQYF
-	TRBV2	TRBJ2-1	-	TGTGCCAGCCGAAGGACGCTCGGGGTTAATGAGCAGTTCTTC	CASRRTLGVNEQFF
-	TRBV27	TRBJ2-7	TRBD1	TGTGCCAGCAGTTCTCTCGGACAGGTTTTCTACGAGCAGTACTTC	CASSSLGQVFYEQYF
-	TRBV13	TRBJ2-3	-	TGTGCCAGCAGCCGGGACTCTATAAGAGATACGCAGTATTTT	CASSRDSIRDTQYF
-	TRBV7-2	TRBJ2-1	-	TGTGCCAGCAGCTTAGTGGTAACCACCTACTACAATGAGCAGTTCTTC	CASSLVVTTYYNEQFF
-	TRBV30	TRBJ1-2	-	TGTGCCTGGAACTTCGGACAGAATGGCTACACCTTC	CAWNFGQNGYTF
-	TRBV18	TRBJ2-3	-	TGTGCCAGCTCACCGTTGGGGGCGGGTACGCAGTATTTT	CASSPLGAGTQYF
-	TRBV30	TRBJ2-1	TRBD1	TGTGCCTGGAGTGGGGACAGGGTTTACAATGAGCAGTTCTTC	CAWSGDRVYNEQFF
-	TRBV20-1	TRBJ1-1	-	TGCAGTGCTAGTCTTATAACAGGGAACACTGAAGCTTTCTTT	CSASLITGNTEAFF
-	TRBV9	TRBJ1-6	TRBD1	TGTGCCAGCAGCGTAGCCTGGGGACAGGGGGCGATTTCACCCCTCCACTTT	CASSVAWGQGAISPLHF
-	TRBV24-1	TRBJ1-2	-	TGTGCCACCAGTGATTTATCCAGGGTCTATGGCTACACCTTC	CATSDLSRVYGYTF
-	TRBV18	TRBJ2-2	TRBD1	TGTGCCAGCTCACGGCTTCCGGGACAGGGGGCTGCCGGGGAGCTGTTTTTT	CASSRLPGQGAAGELFF
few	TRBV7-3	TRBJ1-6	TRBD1	TGTGCCAGCAGCACGGACAGGGGATCACCCCTCCACTTT	CASSTDRGSPLHF
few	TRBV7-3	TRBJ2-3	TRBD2	TGTGCCAGCAGTCTAGGGCCGGGAGGATCGGAAGATACGCAGTATTTT	CASSLGPGGSEDTQYF
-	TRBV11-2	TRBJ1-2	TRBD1	TGTGCCAGCAGCTTAGATTTTTGGCAGGGGGCCAGTGGCTACACCTTC	CASSLDFWQGASGYTF
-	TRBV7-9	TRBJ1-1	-	TGTGCCAGCAGCACGGTCGCTGAAGCTTTCTTT	CASSTVAEAFF
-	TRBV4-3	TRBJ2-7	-	TGCGCCAGCAGCCGAGATCCTGGGCGGGACTACGAGCAGTACTTC	CASSRDPGRDYEQYF
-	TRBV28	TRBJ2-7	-	TGTGCCAGCAGTTTTACAGATCCTCTTTACGAGCAGTACTTC	CASSFTDPLYEQYF
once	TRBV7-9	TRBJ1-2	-	TGTGCCAGCAGCTTGGAGGGGACGTCGGACGGTCGGGGCTACACCTTC	CASSLEGTSDGRGYTF
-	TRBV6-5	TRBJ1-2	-	TGTGCCAGCAGTTTCGGTCGGTTTAACTATGGCTACACCTTC	CASSFGRFNYGYTF
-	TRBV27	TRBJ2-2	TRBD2	TGTGCCAGCAGTCGCCGTCTAGCGGGAGGATTGACCGGGGAGCTGTTTTTT	CASSRRLAGGLTGELFF
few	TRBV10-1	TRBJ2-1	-	TGCGCCAGCAGTGAGTCCATTAGCCTCAATGAGCAGTTCTTC	CASSESISLNEQFF
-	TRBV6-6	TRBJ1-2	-	TGTGCCAGCAGTTACGATATCGCAGGGGTTGGTGGCTACACCTTC	CASSYDIAGVGGYTF
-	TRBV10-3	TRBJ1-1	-	TGTGCCATCAGTGAGTATGGGGGGGACACTGAAGCTTTCTTT	CAISEYGGDTEAFF
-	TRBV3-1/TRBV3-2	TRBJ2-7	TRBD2	TGTGCCAGCAGCCAAGATCGGCTAGCGGGGGCCGCCTACGAGCAGTACTTC	CASSQDRLAGAAYEQYF
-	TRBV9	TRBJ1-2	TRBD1	TGTGCCAGCAGCGTAGGAAGGACAGGGATTGACTATGGCTACACCTTC	CASSVGRTGIDYGYTF
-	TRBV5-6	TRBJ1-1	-	TGTGCCAGCACCGGCCCCTACAGGGTGACTGAAGCTTTCTTT	CASTGPYRVTEAFF
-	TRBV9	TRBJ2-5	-	TGTGCCAGCAGCCCCTCGGGGAATCAAGAGACCCAGTACTTC	CASSPSGNQETQYF
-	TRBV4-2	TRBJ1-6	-	TGTGCCAGCAGCCGGGGCGGGGGGGCTCGGTATTATTCACCCCTCCACTTT	CASSRGGGARYYSPLHF
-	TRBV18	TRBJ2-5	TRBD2	TGTGCCAGCTCCGGACTAGCGGGGTTGGATGAGACCCAGTACTTC	CASSGLAGLDETQYF
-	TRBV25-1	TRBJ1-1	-	TGTGCCAGCAGTGAATACGGGGTTGGGCGAATGAACACTGAAGCTTTCTTT	CASSEYGVGRMNTEAFF
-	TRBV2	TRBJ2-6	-	TGTGCCAGCAGTGACGGGGGGCCCGGGGCCAACGTCCTGACTTTC	CASSDGGPGANVLTF
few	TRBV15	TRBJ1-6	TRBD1	TGTGCCACCAGCAGACGGACAGGGCTGAATTCACCCCTCCACTTT	CATSRRTGLNSPLHF
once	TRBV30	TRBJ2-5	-	TGTGCCTGGGGGGACACGTCACAAGAGACCCAGTACTTC	CAWGDTSQETQYF
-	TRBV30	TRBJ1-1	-	TGTGCCTGGAGTCAACATGCGAACACTGAAGCTTTCTTT	CAWSQHANTEAFF
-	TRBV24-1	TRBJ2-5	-	TGTGCCACCGGGGACAACAAAGAGACCCAGTACTTC	CATGDNKETQYF
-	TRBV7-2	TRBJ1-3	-	TGTGCCAGCAGCTTAAATGTGATCGGTTCTTCTGGAAACACCATATATTTT	CASSLNVIGSSGNTIYF
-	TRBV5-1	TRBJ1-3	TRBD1	TGCGCCAGCAGCCCGACAGGGGCAGTCACCATATATTTT	CASSPTGAVTIYF
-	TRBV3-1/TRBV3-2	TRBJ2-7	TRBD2	TGTGCCAGCAGCCGCCTGGGCGGGGGGTACGAGCAGTACTTC	CASSRLGGGYEQYF